This TCR beta chain is drawn from a study of blood T cell repertoires in COVID-19. TCRdb keeps only in-frame clones here, not all; method: immunoSEQ multiplex PCR. Of 50,000 to 70,000 clones in the sample, about 87% are singletons; the top ten hold approximately 6.9%. This CDR3 is 15 amino acids long. With 5 bases removed from V and 3 bases from J, the gap between germline ends came to 16 bases. From germline, CDR1 is MGHRA and CDR2 YSYEKL. The chain joins TRBV4-1 to TRBJ1-2; perhaps TRBD1 as D (5 bases). This clonotype was obtained from a man in his sixties with active or convalescent COVID-19. Input material: peripheral blood. CDR3 bases: TGCGCCAGCAGCATAACGGACACCCTTTACTATGGCTACACCTTC. Encoded protein: CASSITDTLYYGYTF.